The 22 T cell receptor beta chains listed next were all sequenced from one sample in a study of long-term antiretroviral therapy in people with HIV. Version v3.0 of the immunoSEQ assay ran at survey level. Assay used: immunoSEQ multiplex PCR; TCRdb lists only in-frame clones, some missing. The data contain about 21,000 clones, 80% to 85% of them singletons. The sequences come from unsorted PBMCs, collected 0.1 years before starting antiretroviral therapy. These receptors all come from a man in his forties or fifties with HIV.

V gene TRBV11-1 combines with J gene TRBJ2-7; 7 bases align to TRBD1. V lost 5 bases, J lost 2 bases, and 3 bases stayed unmatched. The CDR3 is 13 amino acids. Germline values: CDR1 SGHAT, CDR2 FQDESV (reference sequence). DNA of the CDR3: TGTGCCAGCAGCCAGGACAGGCCCTACGAGCAGTACTTC. It translates to CASSQDRPYEQYF. Based on the CDR3 plus reference TRBV11-1 and TRBJ2-7, the full variable domain is EAEVAQSPRYKITEKSQAVAFWCDPISGHATLYWYRQILGQGPELLVQFQDESVVDDSQLPKDRFSAERLKGVDSTLKIQPAELGDSAMYLCASSQDRPYEQYFGPGTRLTVT.

This clone was recorded only once. The chain recombines TRBV19 with TRBJ2-4, with 11 bases that match TRBD2. Trimming removed 4 bases from V and 7 bases from J; junction bases left unmatched: 6. This CDR3 contains 15 residues. CDR1 and CDR2 from the germline V gene are LNHDA and SQIVND (reference sequence). Here the CDR3 reads CASSRVAGGGNIQYF. Written as DNA, the CDR3 is TGTGCCAGTAGTAGGGTAGCGGGAGGGGGGAACATTCAGTACTTC.

The V call is TRBV4-1, the J call TRBJ2-7, with D possibly TRBD2 on 6 matching bases. CDR3 size: 14 residues. The V end lost 5 bases, the J end lost 3 bases, and 14 bases lay between the germline ends. The germline V gene encodes CDR1 MGHRA and CDR2 YSYEKL. The CDR3 region has the DNA TGCGCCAGCAGCGCTCGGGACTTTTTCTACGAGCAGTACTTC. It codes for CASSARDFFYEQYF.

The rearrangement joins TRBV7-8 to TRBJ1-4; maybe TRBD1 (6 bases). Germline CDR1 reads SGHVS; CDR2 reads FQNEAQ. The CDR3 covers 14 residues. V was cut by 5 bases and J by 6 bases, with 13 bases left in between. In nucleotides, the CDR3 is TGTGCCAGCAGCCGCACAGGGCAACATGAAAAACTGTTTTTT. It specifies CASSRTGQHEKLFF. Full variable domain (outside the CDR3, taken from reference TRBV7-8 and TRBJ1-4): GAGVSQSPRYKVAKRGQDVALRCDPISGHVSLFWYQQALGQGPEFLTYFQNEAQLDKSGLPSDRFFAERPEGSVSTLKIQRTQQEDSAVYLCASSRTGQHEKLFFGSGTQLSVL.

The chain links TRBV15 to TRBJ2-7; 8 bases line up with TRBD1. The CDR3 sequence is 18 residues long. The trim removed 5 bases at V and 1 base at J, leaving 16 bases unmatched. The germline CDR1 and CDR2 sequences are LNHNV and YYDKDF (reference sequence). The CDR3 protein is CATSSPHLRTGLSYEQYF. The CDR3 bases are TGTGCCACCAGCTCCCCTCACTTGCGGACAGGGCTTTCCTACGAGCAGTACTTC.

CDR3 bases: TGTGCCAGCAGTGGGACAGGGGGCCACGAGCAGTACTTC. Amino acids: CASSGTGGHEQYF. This chain uses TRBV2 with TRBJ2-7; 11 nucleotides line up with TRBD1. The CDR3 covers 13 residues. The germline CDR1 and CDR2 sequences are SNHLY and FYNNEI. J gave up 5 bases and V 4 bases, and 1 base lay outside the gene matches. Complete variable domain (other parts from reference TRBV2 and TRBJ2-7): EPEVTQTPSHQVTQMGQEVILRCVPISNHLYFYWYRQILGQKVEFLVSFYNNEISEKSEIFDDQFSVERPDGSNFTLKIRSTKLEDSAMYFCASSGTGGHEQYFGPGTRLTVT.

V usage is TRBV7-2 and J usage is TRBJ2-3; D is ambiguous. Germline V gives CDR1 SGHTA, CDR2 FQGNSA. The V end lost 3 bases, the J end lost 6 bases, and 13 bases lay between the germline ends. The CDR3 runs 14 residues. The CDR3: CASSFGTLGDTQYF. CDR3 bases: TGTGCCAGCAGCTTCGGTACCCTCGGGGATACGCAGTATTTT.

The rearrangement uses TRBV7-2 and TRBJ2-7, with 8 bases fitting TRBD2. J gave up 1 base and V 3 bases, and 8 bases lay outside the gene matches. Germline CDR1 SGHTA, CDR2 FQGNSA. The CDR3 sequence is 16 residues long. CDR3 sequence reads: CASSFLAGQLSYEQYF. In nucleotides, the CDR3 is TGTGCCAGCAGCTTCCTAGCGGGCCAACTATCCTACGAGCAGTACTTC.

J is TRBJ2-3 and V is TRBV18; perhaps TRBD2 as D (6 bases). This CDR3 comprises 17 residues. Trimming pared 3 bases from V and 2 bases from J, leaving 18 bases between. CDR1 KGHSH and CDR2 LQKENI come from the germline V gene. CDR3 in amino acids: CASSPLPAGTFTDTQYF. CDR3 sequence (DNA): TGTGCCAGCTCACCGCTCCCCGCAGGGACTTTCACAGATACGCAGTATTTT.

The chain combines TRBV14 with TRBJ1-1; TRBD1 aligns across 7 bases. The CDR3 is 18 amino acids. Looked up from germline, CDR1 is SGHDN and CDR2 is FVKESK. J gave up 6 bases and V 4 bases, and 20 bases lay outside the gene matches. The CDR3 region is CASSRPDRALGSSAEAFF. CDR3 nucleotides: TGTGCCAGCAGCCGGCCTGACAGGGCCCTGGGGAGTAGCGCTGAAGCTTTCTTT.

This clone was observed a single time. The chain recombines TRBV18 with TRBJ2-5; weak D call: TRBD1 (7 bases). The V gene's germline CDR1 is KGHSH and CDR2 LQKENI. V dropped 4 bases and J dropped 7 bases, with 19 bases sitting between them. The CDR3 runs to 15 residues. The CDR3 DNA follows: TGTGCCAGCTCACTACAGGGGATGAGGCGGGGGACCCAGTACTTC. This translates into CASSLQGMRRGTQYF. Variable domain in full (rest from reference TRBV18 and TRBJ2-5): NAGVMQNPRHLVRRRGQEARLRCSPMKGHSHVYWYRQLPEEGLKFMVYLQKENIIDESGMPKERFSAEFPKEGPSILRIQQVVRGDSAAYFCASSLQGMRRGTQYFGPGTRLLVL.

The chain uses TRBV6-6 and TRBJ2-5, with D maybe TRBD1 (6 bases). Germline V gene data show CDR1 as MNHNY and CDR2 as SVGAGI (reference sequence). This CDR3 is 14 amino acids long. Trimming removed 5 bases at V and 5 bases at J, with 15 bases between. For the CDR3, the DNA is TGTGCCAGCAGTGTGGGACACGGGCTGGAGACCCAGTACTTC. The encoded protein is CASSVGHGLETQYF.

The rearrangement uses TRBV9 and TRBJ2-5, with TRBD2 matching over 8 bases. Germline lookup yields CDR1 SGDLS and CDR2 YYNGEE. V dropped 4 bases and J dropped 2; count of bases not matched to a gene: 4. This CDR3 has 14 amino acids. CDR3 nucleotide sequence: TGTGCCAGCAGCCCAGCGGGGGTACAAGAGACCCAGTACTTC. Amino acid sequence: CASSPAGVQETQYF.

This clone was counted once. The chain has TRBV4-2 and TRBJ1-2, with a possible D match to TRBD1 (5 bases). CDR3 length equals 15 residues. Germline values: CDR1 LGHNA, CDR2 YNFKEQ. The V and J ends lost 3 bases and 8 bases respectively, with 19 bases between them. This CDR3 is CASSQGTPGLQGYTF. The CDR3 region has the DNA TGTGCCAGCAGCCAGGGGACGCCGGGACTTCAGGGCTACACCTTC.

This clone was detected a few times. The chain has TRBV5-5 and TRBJ1-5; D unresolved. The germline CDR1 and CDR2 sequences are SGHKS and YYEKEE (reference sequence). The CDR3 length is 13 residues. V shed 1 base and J shed 4 bases, with 6 bases lying between them. CDR3 nucleotide sequence: TGTGCCAGCAGCTTGTATCGTAATCAGCCCCAGCATTTT. Its protein is CASSLYRNQPQHF.

The genes are TRBV6-1 and TRBJ2-5, with D uncertain. Germline V lookup: CDR1 MNHNS, CDR2 SASEGT. V lost 4 bases and J 2 bases, leaving 8 bases between the germline ends. The CDR3 has 13 residues. CDR3 in amino acids: CASSAITQETQYF. The CDR3 DNA reads TGTGCCAGCAGTGCGATTACTCAAGAGACCCAGTACTTC.

The chain combines TRBV4-3 with TRBJ2-7; possible D gene TRBD1, 5 bases. The CDR3 sequence is 19 residues long. Trimming removed 4 bases at V and 4 bases at J, with 29 bases between. CDR1 and CDR2 (germline): LGHNA, YSLEER. The CDR3 protein is CASSRYIQGFQESGYEQYF. CDR3 sequence (DNA): TGCGCCAGCAGCCGATACATCCAGGGATTTCAGGAGTCTGGATACGAGCAGTACTTC.

The chain couples TRBV6-5 to TRBJ1-3; D call uncertain. V lost 0 bases, J lost 4 bases, and 10 bases lay in between. Germline loops: CDR1 MNHEY, CDR2 SVGAGI. The CDR3 totals 15 residues. CDR3 sequence: CASSYSGGFGNTIYF. CDR3 nucleotide sequence: TGTGCCAGCAGTTACTCGGGTGGGTTCGGAAACACCATATATTTT.

This clone showed up just once. Germline and junction disagree at one end, which may indicate a read error. This chain connects TRBV29-1 to TRBJ2-5, with TRBD2 as a possible D gene (6 bases). The CDR3 sequence is 13 residues long. Germline V gene sequence: CDR1 SQVTM, CDR2 ANQGSEA. CDR3 bases: TGCAGCGCTGAACTAGGAGGGATGAAGACCCAGTACTTC. This encodes CSAELGGMKTQYF.

The V gene is TRBV5-1, the J gene TRBJ2-1; D is undetermined. This CDR3 is built from 15 residues. V gave up 0 bases and J gave up 3 bases, with 10 bases separating them. Germline CDR1 SGHRS, CDR2 YFSETQ. The CDR3 nucleotides are TGCGCCAGCAGCTTGGGGCGCCGGGTCTACAATGAGCAGTTCTTC. Its translation: CASSLGRRVYNEQFF. Using reference TRBV5-1 and TRBJ2-1 for the parts outside the CDR3, the full variable domain is KAGVTQTPRYLIKTRGQQVTLSCSPISGHRSVSWYQQTPGQGLQFLFEYFSETQRNKGNFPGRFSGRQFSNSRSEMNVSTLELGDSALYLCASSLGRRVYNEQFFGPGTRLTVL.

The rearrangement uses TRBV13 and TRBJ2-2; 7 positions agree with TRBD2. The V gene's germline CDR1 is PRHDT and CDR2 FYEKMQ (reference sequence). The ends lost 1 base at V and 4 bases at J; junction bases unmatched: 0. This CDR3 contains 14 residues. CDR3 in amino acids: CASSLAGGTGELFF. DNA for the CDR3: TGTGCCAGCAGCTTAGCGGGGGGCACCGGGGAGCTGTTTTTT.

V and J are TRBV9 and TRBJ2-5; D possibly corresponds to TRBD2 (6 bases). Per the germline V gene, CDR1 is SGDLS and CDR2 is YYNGEE. The ends were cut back, 4 bases at V and 5 bases at J, with 15 bases in the middle. This CDR3 has 14 residues. CDR3 bases: TGTGCCAGCAGCCCCGGTGGACTATCGGAGACCCAGTACTTC. Amino acid sequence: CASSPGGLSETQYF.